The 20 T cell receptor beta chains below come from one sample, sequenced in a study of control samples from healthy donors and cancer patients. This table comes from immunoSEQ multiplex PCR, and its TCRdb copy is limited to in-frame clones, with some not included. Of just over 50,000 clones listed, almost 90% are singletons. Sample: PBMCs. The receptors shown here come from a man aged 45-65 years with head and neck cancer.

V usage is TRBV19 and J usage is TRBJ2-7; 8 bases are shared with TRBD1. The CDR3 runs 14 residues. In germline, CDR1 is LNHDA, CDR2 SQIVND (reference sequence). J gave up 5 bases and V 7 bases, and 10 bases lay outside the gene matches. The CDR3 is CASTPPGQVDEQYF. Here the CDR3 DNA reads TGTGCCAGTACTCCTCCGGGACAGGTCGACGAGCAGTACTTC.

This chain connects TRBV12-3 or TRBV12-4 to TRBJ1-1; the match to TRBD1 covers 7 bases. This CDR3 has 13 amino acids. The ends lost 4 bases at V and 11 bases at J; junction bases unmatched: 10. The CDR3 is CASSSKQGNLAFF. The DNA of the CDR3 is TGTGCCAGCAGTTCTAAACAGGGGAATCTGGCTTTCTTT.

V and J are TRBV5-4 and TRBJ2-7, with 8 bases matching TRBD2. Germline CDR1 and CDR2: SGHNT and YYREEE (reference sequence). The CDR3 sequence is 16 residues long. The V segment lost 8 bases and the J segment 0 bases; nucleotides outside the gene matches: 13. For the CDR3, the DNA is TGTGCCAGAGTTGGGCTAGCGGGTTTTAGCTCCTACGAGCAGTACTTC. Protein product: CARVGLAGFSSYEQYF.

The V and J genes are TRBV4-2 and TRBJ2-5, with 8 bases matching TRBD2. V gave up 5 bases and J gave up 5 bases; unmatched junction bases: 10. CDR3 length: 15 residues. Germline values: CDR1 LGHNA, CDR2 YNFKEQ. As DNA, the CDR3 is TGTGCCAGCAGCTTTCGAGCAGTAGCGGGGGAGACCCAGTACTTC. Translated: CASSFRAVAGETQYF.

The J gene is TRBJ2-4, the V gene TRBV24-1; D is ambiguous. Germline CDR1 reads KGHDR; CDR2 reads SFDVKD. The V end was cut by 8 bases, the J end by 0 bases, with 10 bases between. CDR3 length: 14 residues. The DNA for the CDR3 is TGTGCCACCATGCAGTTCCTAGCCAAAAACATTCAGTACTTC. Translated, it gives CATMQFLAKNIQYF.

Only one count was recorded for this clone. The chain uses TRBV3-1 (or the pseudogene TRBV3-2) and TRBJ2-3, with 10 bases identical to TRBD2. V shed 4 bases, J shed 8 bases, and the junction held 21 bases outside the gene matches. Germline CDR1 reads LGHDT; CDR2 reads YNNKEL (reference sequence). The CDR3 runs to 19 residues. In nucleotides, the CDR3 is TGTGCCAGCAGCCGGAACCTCCCTGACTCCAGCGGGAGGGTCGGTACGCAGTATTTT. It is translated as CASSRNLPDSSGRVGTQYF.

Here the CDR3 DNA reads TGTGCCAGCAGCTTAGGCCAGGGGGCCTACGAGCAGTACTTC. Translation gives CASSLGQGAYEQYF. The J gene is TRBJ2-7, the V gene TRBV7-2, with TRBD1 identical over 7 bases. The CDR3 length is 14 residues. The germline gives CDR1 SGHTA, CDR2 FQGNSA. V lost 1 base to trimming and J lost 2 bases; unmatched junction nucleotides: 2.

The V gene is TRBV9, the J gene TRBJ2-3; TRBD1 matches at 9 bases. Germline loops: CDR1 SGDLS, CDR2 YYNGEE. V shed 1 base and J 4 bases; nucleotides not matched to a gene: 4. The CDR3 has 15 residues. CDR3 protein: CASSVSGQGSDTQYF. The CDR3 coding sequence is TGTGCCAGCAGCGTATCGGGACAGGGTTCAGATACGCAGTATTTT.

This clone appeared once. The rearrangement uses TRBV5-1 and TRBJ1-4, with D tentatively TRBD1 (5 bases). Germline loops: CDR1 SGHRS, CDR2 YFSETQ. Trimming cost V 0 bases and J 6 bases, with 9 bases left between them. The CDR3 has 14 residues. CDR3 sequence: CASSLDLGDEKLFF. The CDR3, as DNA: TGCGCCAGCAGCTTGGACCTAGGGGATGAAAAACTGTTTTTT. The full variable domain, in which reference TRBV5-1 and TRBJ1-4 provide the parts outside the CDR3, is KAGVTQTPRYLIKTRGQQVTLSCSPISGHRSVSWYQQTPGQGLQFLFEYFSETQRNKGNFPGRFSGRQFSNSRSEMNVSTLELGDSALYLCASSLDLGDEKLFFGSGTQLSVL.

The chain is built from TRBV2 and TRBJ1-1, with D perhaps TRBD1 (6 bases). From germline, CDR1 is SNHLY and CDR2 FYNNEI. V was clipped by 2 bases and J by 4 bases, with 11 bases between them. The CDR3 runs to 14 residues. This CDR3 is CASSENRGTTEAFF. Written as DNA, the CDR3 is TGTGCCAGCAGTGAAAATAGGGGGACCACTGAAGCTTTCTTT.

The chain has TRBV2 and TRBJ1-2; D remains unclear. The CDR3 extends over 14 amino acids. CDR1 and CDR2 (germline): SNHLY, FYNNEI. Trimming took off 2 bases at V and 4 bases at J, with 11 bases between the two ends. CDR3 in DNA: TGTGCCAGCAGTGAAAGGATACTGAGCTATGGCTACACCTTC. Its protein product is CASSERILSYGYTF.

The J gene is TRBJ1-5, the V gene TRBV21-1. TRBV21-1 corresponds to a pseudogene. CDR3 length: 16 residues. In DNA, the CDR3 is TGTGCCAGCAGCCCTCCCCCGGGGGGGGGTGCCCGGCCCCAGCATTTT. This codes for CASSPPPGGGARPQHF.

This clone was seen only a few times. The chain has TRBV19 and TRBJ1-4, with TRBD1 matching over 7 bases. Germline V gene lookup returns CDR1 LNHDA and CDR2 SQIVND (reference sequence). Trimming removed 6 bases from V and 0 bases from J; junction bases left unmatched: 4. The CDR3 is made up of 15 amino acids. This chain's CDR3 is CASRKQGSTNEKLFF. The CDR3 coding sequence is TGTGCCAGTAGGAAACAGGGGTCAACTAATGAAAAACTGTTTTTT.

This CDR3 reads CASSLRGDGTDTQYF. Here the CDR3 DNA reads TGTGCCAGCAGCTTAAGAGGGGATGGGACAGATACGCAGTATTTT. This rearrangement joins TRBV7-9 to TRBJ2-3; tentatively, D is TRBD1 or TRBD2 (5 bases each). The length of the CDR3 is 15 residues. The ends were cut back, 2 bases at V and 3 bases at J, with 12 bases in the middle. Germline CDR1 SEHNR, CDR2 FQNEAQ (reference sequence). Based on the CDR3 plus reference TRBV7-9 and TRBJ2-3, the full variable domain is DTGVSQNPRHKITKRGQNVTFRCDPISEHNRLYWYRQTLGQGPEFLTYFQNEAQLEKSRLLSDRFSAERPKGSFSTLEIQRTEQGDSAMYLCASSLRGDGTDTQYFGPGTRLTVL.

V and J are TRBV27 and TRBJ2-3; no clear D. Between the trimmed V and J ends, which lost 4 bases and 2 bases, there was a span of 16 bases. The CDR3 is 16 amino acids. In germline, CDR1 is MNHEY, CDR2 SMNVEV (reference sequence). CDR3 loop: CASSSLEGYTTDTQYF. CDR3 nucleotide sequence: TGTGCCAGCAGTTCCCTGGAAGGCTATACCACAGATACGCAGTATTTT.

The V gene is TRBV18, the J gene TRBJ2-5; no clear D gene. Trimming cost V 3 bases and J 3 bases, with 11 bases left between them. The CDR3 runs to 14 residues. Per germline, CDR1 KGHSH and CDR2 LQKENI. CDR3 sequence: CASSPVKVKETQYF. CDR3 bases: TGTGCCAGCTCACCGGTAAAAGTAAAAGAGACCCAGTACTTC. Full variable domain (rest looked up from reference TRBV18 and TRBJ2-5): NAGVMQNPRHLVRRRGQEARLRCSPMKGHSHVYWYRQLPEEGLKFMVYLQKENIIDESGMPKERFSAEFPKEGPSILRIQQVVRGDSAAYFCASSPVKVKETQYFGPGTRLLVL.

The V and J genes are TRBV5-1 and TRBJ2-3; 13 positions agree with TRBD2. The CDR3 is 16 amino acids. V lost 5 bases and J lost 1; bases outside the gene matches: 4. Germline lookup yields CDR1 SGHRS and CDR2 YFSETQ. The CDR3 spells CASRPGTSGGTDTQYF. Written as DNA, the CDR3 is TGCGCCAGCAGACCCGGGACTAGCGGGGGCACAGATACGCAGTATTTT.

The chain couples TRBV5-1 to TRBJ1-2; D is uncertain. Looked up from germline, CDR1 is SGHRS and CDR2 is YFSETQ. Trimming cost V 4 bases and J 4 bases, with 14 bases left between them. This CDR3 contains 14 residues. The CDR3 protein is CASSPRSGSYGYTF. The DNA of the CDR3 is TGCGCCAGCAGCCCCAGGTCGGGTAGCTATGGCTACACCTTC.

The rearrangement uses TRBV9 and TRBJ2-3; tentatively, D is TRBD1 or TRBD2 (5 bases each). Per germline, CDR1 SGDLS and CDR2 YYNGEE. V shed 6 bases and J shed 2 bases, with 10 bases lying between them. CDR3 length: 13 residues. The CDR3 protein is CASNRDLTDTQYF. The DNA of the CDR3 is TGTGCCAGCAACCGGGACCTCACAGATACGCAGTATTTT.

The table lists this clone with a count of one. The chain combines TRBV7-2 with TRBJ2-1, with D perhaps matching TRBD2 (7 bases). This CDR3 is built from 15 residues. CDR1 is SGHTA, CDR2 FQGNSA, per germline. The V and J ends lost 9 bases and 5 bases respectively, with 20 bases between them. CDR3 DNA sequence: TGTGCCAGTACCCGTGGGGGCGCGGGAGACAATGAGCAGTTCTTC. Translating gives CASTRGGAGDNEQFF.